These T cell receptor beta chains were read from a single sample in a study of control samples from healthy donors and cancer patients. Sequencing used immunoSEQ multiplex PCR; TCRdb keeps in-frame clones, though not all of them. Among roughly 170,000 clones listed, over 80% were seen once. The material sequenced was blood. Source of these receptors: a man aged 18-30 years in good health. Both conserved end residues are part of each CDR3. A D gene is named only where the DNA matches it firmly. Some rows have no size entry. The others give once, few or many, or a class for an expanded clone.

TRBV3-1/TRBV3-2	-	-	TRBJ2-2	CASSQGGTSNTGELFF	TGTGCCAGCAGCCAAGGGGGGACATCGAACACCGGGGAGCTGTTTTTT
TRBV5-1	-	TRBD1	TRBJ2-3	CASSLRTGADTDTQYF	TGCGCCAGCAGCTTACGGACAGGTGCGGACACAGATACGCAGTATTTT
TRBV24-1	-	-	TRBJ1-2	CATSDPAGAYGYTF	TGTGCCACCAGTGATCCCGCGGGGGCATATGGCTACACCTTC
TRBV5-1	-	-	TRBJ1-6	CASSIYGGLNSPLHF	TGCGCCAGCAGCATATACGGTGGACTAAATTCACCCCTCCACTTT
TRBV7-9	-	TRBD1	TRBJ2-7	CASSTQGAHSYEQYF	TGTGCCAGCAGCACTCAGGGGGCCCACTCCTACGAGCAGTACTTC
TRBV6-6	-	TRBD1	TRBJ2-3	CASSSPGQGADTQYF	TGTGCCAGCAGTTCGCCGGGACAGGGGGCAGATACGCAGTATTTT
TRBV5-4	once	-	TRBJ2-1	CASSSPRLGVQFF	TGTGCCAGCAGCTCGCCCCGCCTGGGGGTGCAGTTCTTC
TRBV5-4	-	TRBD1	TRBJ2-7	CASSRQGRNEQYF	TGTGCCAGCAGCCGACAGGGGAGGAACGAGCAGTACTTC
TRBV2	few	-	TRBJ1-5	CASYLEINQPQHF	TGTGCCAGCTACCTGGAGATCAATCAGCCCCAGCATTTT
TRBV7-9	-	-	TRBJ1-2	CASSLGVNYGYTF	TGTGCCAGCAGCTTAGGAGTGAACTATGGCTACACCTTC
TRBV27	-	-	TRBJ2-2	CASSPGAFSTGELFF	TGTGCCAGCAGTCCGGGGGCGTTCAGCACCGGGGAGCTGTTTTTT
TRBV11-2	-	-	TRBJ2-1	CASSPVAGFINEQFF	TGTGCCAGCAGCCCGGTGGCAGGGTTTATCAATGAGCAGTTCTTC
TRBV7-3	-	-	TRBJ2-3	CASSLKGGSTDTQYF	TGTGCCAGCAGCTTAAAGGGGGGAAGCACAGATACGCAGTATTTT
TRBV19	-	TRBD1	TRBJ1-1	CASSISGTGNTEAFF	TGTGCCAGTAGTATTTCTGGGACAGGGAACACTGAAGCTTTCTTT
TRBV18	-	-	TRBJ1-4	CASSPTFEEKLFF	TGTGCCAGCTCACCCACATTCGAAGAAAAACTGTTTTTT
TRBV7-2	-	-	TRBJ2-1	CASSFNRYNEQFF	TGTGCCAGCAGCTTCAACAGATACAATGAGCAGTTCTTC
TRBV9	-	-	TRBJ1-5	CASSRNSNQPQHF	TGTGCCAGCAGCCGAAATAGCAATCAGCCCCAGCATTTT
TRBV6-5	-	-	TRBJ1-4	CAISPRVATNEKLFF	TGTGCCATCTCACCTAGGGTTGCAACTAATGAAAAACTGTTTTTT
TRBV5-1	-	-	TRBJ1-4	CASSADGGSNEKLFF	TGCGCCAGCAGCGCGGATGGGGGGAGTAATGAAAAACTGTTTTTT
TRBV5-6	-	-	TRBJ2-1	CASSLDLYNEQFF	TGTGCCAGCAGCTTGGATCTGTACAATGAGCAGTTCTTC
TRBV20-1	-	-	TRBJ1-1	CSAWGTEAFF	TGCAGTGCTTGGGGAACTGAAGCTTTCTTT
TRBV5-8	-	-	TRBJ2-1	CASTDYNEQFF	TGTGCCAGCACCGACTACAATGAGCAGTTCTTC
TRBV28	-	-	TRBJ1-3	CASSRGPGNTIYF	TGTGCCAGCAGCCGAGGGCCCGGAAACACCATATATTTT
TRBV28	-	TRBD2	TRBJ2-4	CASSFLAGEKNIQYF	TGTGCCAGCAGTTTTCTAGCGGGGGAGAAAAACATTCAGTACTTC
TRBV12-5	once	-	TRBJ2-5	CASGLVVSRESQETQYF	TGTGCTAGTGGTTTGGTAGTTTCCAGGGAGAGCCAAGAGACCCAGTACTTC
TRBV6-5	-	-	TRBJ2-3	CASGTPSGDTQYF	TGTGCCAGCGGGACTCCTTCGGGGGATACGCAGTATTTT
TRBV5-4	-	-	TRBJ1-1	CASSLQGMNTEAFF	TGTGCCAGCAGCTTGCAGGGCATGAACACTGAAGCTTTCTTT
TRBV6-1	-	-	TRBJ1-5	CASSDPGITQPQHF	TGTGCCAGCAGTGATCCAGGGATAACTCAGCCCCAGCATTTT
TRBV27	once	TRBD2	TRBJ2-7	CASSPSSGDSSYEQYF	TGTGCCAGCAGTCCCTCTAGCGGGGATAGCTCCTACGAGCAGTACTTC
TRBV5-8	-	TRBD2	TRBJ2-5	CASSWGGGVEETQHF	TGTGCCAGCAGCTGGGGCGGGGGTGTAGAGGAGACCCAGCACTTC
TRBV28	-	TRBD1	TRBJ1-1	CASFTLGQGVKNTEAFF	TGTGCCAGCTTTACTCTCGGACAGGGGGTTAAGAACACTGAAGCTTTCTTT
TRBV27	-	TRBD2	TRBJ2-5	CASSLLVRGERTHQETQYF	TGTGCCAGCAGTTTATTGGTCCGGGGGGAAAGGACACACCAAGAGACCCAGTACTTC